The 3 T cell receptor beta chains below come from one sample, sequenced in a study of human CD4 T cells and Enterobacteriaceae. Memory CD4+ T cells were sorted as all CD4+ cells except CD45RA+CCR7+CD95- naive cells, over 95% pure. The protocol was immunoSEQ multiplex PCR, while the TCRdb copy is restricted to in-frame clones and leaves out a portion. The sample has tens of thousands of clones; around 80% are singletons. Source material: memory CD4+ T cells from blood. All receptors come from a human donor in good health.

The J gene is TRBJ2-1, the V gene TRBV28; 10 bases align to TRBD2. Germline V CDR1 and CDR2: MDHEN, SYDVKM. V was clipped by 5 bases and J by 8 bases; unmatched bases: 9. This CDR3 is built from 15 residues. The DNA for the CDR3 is TGTGCCAGCAGTCCTTGGACTAGCGGAAACGATGAGCAGTTCTTC. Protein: CASSPWTSGNDEQFF.

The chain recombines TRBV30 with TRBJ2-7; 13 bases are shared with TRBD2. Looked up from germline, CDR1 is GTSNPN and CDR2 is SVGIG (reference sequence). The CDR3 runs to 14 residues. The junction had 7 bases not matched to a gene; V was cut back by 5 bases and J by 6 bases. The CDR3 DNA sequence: TGTGCCTGGGACCGGACTAGCGGGAGATCCGAGCAGTACTTC. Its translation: CAWDRTSGRSEQYF.

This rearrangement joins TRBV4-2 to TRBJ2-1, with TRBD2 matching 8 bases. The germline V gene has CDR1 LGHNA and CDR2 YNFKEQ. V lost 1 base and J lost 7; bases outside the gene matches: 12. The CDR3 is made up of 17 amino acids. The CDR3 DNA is TGTGCCAGCAGCCAAGGGTTCAAGCGGGAGAATAGGAATGAGCAGTTCTTC. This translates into CASSQGFKRENRNEQFF.